What follows describes a single TCR beta chain. The record originates from a study of blood T cell repertoires in COVID-19. As for the study in general: Researchers got acute and convalescent COVID-19 samples from the United States, Italy and Spain. Sample material is recorded as cDNA or gDNA derived from T cells, B-cell-depleted T cells, or PBMCs.

This CDR3 has 12 amino acids. Trimming left V 3 bases short and J 5 bases short, with 5 bases between. Original processing methods: Counts of nucleated cells, estimated from reference gene primer amplification, were obtained. Profiling relied on immunoSEQ multiplex PCR, and the TCRdb table lists in-frame clones only, not all of them. Clone size and the V and J calls come from that table; the DNA yielded D and trimming. Among about 210,000 clones listed, about 91% were seen once. What was sequenced was peripheral blood. This TCR derives from a man aged 25-40 years with acute or convalescent COVID-19. The rearrangement joins TRBV12-3 or TRBV12-4 to TRBJ2-1; D unclear. The CDR3 reads CASSFRDNEQFF. The CDR3 DNA reads TGTGCCAGCAGTTTCCGAGACAATGAGCAGTTCTTC.